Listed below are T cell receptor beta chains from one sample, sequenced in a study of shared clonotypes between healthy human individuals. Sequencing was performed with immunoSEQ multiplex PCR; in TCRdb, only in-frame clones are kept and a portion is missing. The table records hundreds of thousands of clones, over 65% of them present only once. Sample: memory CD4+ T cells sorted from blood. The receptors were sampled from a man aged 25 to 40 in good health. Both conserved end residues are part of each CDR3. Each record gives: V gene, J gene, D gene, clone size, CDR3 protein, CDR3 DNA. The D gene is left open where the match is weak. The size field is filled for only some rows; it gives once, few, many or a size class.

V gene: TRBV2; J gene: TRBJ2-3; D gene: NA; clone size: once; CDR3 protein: CASSPTSSTDTQYF; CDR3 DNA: TGTGCCAGCAGTCCCACTAGTAGCACAGATACGCAGTATTTT
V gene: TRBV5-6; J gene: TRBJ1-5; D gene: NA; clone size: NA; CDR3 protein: CASSSYRVLEPQHF; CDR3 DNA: TGTGCCAGCAGCTCATACAGGGTTTTAGAGCCCCAGCATTTT
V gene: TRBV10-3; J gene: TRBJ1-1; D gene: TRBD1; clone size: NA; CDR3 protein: CAISAEPGQGNTEAFF; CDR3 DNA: TGTGCCATCAGCGCCGAACCGGGACAGGGTAACACTGAAGCTTTCTTT
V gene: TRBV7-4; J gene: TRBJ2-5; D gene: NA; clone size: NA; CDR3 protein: CASVARETQYF; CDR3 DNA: TGTGCCAGCGTCGCTCGGGAGACCCAGTACTTC
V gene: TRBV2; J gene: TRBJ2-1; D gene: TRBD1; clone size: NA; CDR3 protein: CASSRDRQTNEQFF; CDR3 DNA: TGTGCCAGCAGCCGGGACAGGCAAACCAATGAGCAGTTCTTC
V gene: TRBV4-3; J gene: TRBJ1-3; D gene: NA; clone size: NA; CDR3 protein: CASSQGADSGNTIYF; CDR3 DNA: TGCGCCAGCAGCCAAGGGGCAGACTCTGGAAACACCATATATTTT
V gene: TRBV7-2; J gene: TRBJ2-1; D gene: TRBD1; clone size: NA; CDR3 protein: CASSVTDRGGNEQFF; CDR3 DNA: TGTGCCAGCAGCGTTACCGACAGGGGGGGCAATGAGCAGTTCTTC
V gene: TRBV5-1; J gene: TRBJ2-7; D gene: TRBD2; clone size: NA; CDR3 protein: CASSLERLAGDPHEQYF; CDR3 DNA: TGCGCCAGCAGCTTGGAGCGGCTAGCGGGAGACCCCCACGAGCAGTACTTC
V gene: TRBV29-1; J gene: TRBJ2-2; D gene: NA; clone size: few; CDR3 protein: CSAENTGELFF; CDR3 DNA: TGCAGCGCGGAGAACACCGGGGAGCTGTTTTTT
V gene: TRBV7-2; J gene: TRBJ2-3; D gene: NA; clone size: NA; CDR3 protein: CASSFDRYTDTQYF; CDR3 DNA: TGTGCCAGCAGCTTCGATCGCTACACAGATACGCAGTATTTT
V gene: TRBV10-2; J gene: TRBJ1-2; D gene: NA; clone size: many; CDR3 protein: CASSDRKISVGYTF; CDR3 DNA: TGCGCCAGCAGTGACCGTAAGATTTCTGTCGGCTACACCTTC
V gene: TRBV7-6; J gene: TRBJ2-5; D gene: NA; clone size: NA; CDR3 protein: CASSPQETQYF; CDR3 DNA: TGTGCCAGCAGCCCCCAAGAGACCCAGTACTTC
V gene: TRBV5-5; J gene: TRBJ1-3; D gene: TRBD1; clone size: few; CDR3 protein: CASSFTGGGLRSGNTIYF; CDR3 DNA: TGTGCCAGCAGCTTCACAGGGGGCGGACTCCGCTCTGGAAACACCATATATTTT
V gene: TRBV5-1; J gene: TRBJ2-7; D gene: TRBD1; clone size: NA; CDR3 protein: CASSLRTGQGTEQYF; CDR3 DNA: TGCGCCAGCAGCTTGAGGACGGGACAGGGGACCGAGCAGTACTTC
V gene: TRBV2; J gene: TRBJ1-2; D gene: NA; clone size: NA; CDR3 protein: CASSEDRVNYGYTF; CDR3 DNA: TGTGCCAGCAGTGAGGACAGAGTCAACTATGGCTACACCTTC
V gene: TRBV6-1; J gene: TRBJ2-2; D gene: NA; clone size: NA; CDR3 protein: CASSERAPGTGELFF; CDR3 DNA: TGTGCCAGCAGTGAGCGGGCGCCAGGCACCGGGGAGCTGTTTTTT
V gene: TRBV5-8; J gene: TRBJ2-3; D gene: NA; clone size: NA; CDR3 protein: CASSSYGDTDTQYF; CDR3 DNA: TGTGCCAGCAGCTCGTATGGGGACACAGATACGCAGTATTTT
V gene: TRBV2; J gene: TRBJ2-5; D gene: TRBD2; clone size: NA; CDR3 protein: CASSALAGEETQYF; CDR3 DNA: TGTGCCAGCAGTGCGCTAGCGGGAGAAGAGACCCAGTACTTC
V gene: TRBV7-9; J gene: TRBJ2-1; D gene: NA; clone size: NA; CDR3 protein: CASSLAGSYNEQFF; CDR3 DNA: TGTGCCAGCAGCCTAGCCGGTTCCTACAATGAGCAGTTCTTC
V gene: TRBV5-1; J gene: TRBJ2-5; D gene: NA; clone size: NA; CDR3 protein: CASSLAAGVQETQYF; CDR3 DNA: TGCGCCAGCAGCTTGGCCGCAGGGGTCCAAGAGACCCAGTACTTC
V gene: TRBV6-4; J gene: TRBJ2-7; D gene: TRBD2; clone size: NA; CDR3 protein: CASSLTSGYEQYF; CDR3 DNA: TGTGCCAGCAGCTTGACTAGCGGCTACGAGCAGTACTTC
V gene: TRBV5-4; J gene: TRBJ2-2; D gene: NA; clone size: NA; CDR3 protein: CASSLISSSNTGELFF; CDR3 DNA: TGTGCCAGCAGCTTGATTAGCTCCTCAAACACCGGGGAGCTGTTTTTT
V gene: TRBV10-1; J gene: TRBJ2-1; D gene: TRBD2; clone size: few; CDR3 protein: CASMASGSYNEQFF; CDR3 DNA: TGCGCCAGCATGGCTAGCGGGAGCTACAATGAGCAGTTCTTC
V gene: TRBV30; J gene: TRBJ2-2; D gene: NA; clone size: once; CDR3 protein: CAWSVPSPNTGELFF; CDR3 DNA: TGTGCCTGGAGTGTACCCAGCCCGAACACCGGGGAGCTGTTTTTT
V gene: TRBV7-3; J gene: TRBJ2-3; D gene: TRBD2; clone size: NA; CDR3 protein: CASSLRLAGGGDTQYF; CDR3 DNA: TGTGCCAGCAGCCTCCGACTAGCGGGAGGGGGGGATACGCAGTATTTT
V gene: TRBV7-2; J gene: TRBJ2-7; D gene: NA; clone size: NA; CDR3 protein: CASSLASGNYEQYF; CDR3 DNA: TGTGCCAGCAGCTTAGCGAGCGGAAACTACGAGCAGTACTTC
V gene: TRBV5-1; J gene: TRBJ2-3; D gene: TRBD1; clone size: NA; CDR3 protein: CASIQTPGQGADTQYF; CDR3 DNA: TGCGCCAGCATACAGACTCCGGGACAGGGGGCTGATACGCAGTATTTT
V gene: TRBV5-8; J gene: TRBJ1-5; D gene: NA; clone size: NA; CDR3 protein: CASSLDVVGQPQHF; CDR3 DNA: TGTGCCAGCAGCTTGGATGTGGTGGGTCAGCCCCAGCATTTT
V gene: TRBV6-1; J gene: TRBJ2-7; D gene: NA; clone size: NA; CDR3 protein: CASSEVSYEQYF; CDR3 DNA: TGTGCCAGCAGTGAGGTCAGCTACGAGCAGTACTTC
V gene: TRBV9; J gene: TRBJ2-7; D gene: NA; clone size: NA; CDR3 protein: CASSVDRRGGGEQYF; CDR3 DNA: TGTGCCAGCAGCGTAGACCGCCGAGGAGGGGGAGAGCAGTACTTC
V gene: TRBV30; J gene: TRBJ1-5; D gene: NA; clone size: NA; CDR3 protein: CAWSKVTRNQPQHF; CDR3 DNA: TGTGCCTGGAGTAAGGTTACGAGGAATCAGCCCCAGCATTTT
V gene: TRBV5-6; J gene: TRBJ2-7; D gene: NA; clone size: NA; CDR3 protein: CASSLLSSRLRDSYEQYF; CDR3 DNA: TGTGCCAGCAGCTTGCTCTCCAGCAGGTTACGAGACTCCTACGAGCAGTACTTC
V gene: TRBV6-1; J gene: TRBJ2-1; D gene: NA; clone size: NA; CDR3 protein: CASSEYGQGFF; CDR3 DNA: TGTGCCAGCAGCGAATATGGACAAGGGTTCTTC
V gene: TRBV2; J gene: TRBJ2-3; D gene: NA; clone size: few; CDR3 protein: CASRGEGRATDTQYF; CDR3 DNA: TGTGCCAGCAGGGGGGAAGGGCGGGCCACAGATACGCAGTATTTT
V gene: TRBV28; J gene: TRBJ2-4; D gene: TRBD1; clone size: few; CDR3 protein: CASNSRRQGINIQYF; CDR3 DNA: TGTGCCAGCAATAGCAGGAGACAGGGGATAAACATTCAGTACTTC
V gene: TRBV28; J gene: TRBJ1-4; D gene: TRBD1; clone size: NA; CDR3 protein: CASSPGDRLGEKLFF; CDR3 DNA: TGTGCCAGCAGCCCAGGGGACAGGCTAGGTGAAAAACTGTTTTTT
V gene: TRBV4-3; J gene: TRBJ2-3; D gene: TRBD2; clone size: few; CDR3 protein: CASSHDRAGGGDTQYF; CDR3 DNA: TGCGCCAGCAGCCACGACCGGGCGGGAGGAGGGGATACGCAGTATTTT
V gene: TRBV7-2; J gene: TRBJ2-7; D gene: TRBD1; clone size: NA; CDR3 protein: CASSLFRQGASYEQYF; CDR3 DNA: TGTGCCAGCAGCTTATTCAGACAGGGCGCCTCCTACGAGCAGTACTTC
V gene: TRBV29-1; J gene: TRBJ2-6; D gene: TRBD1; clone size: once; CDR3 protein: CSVGLTGVGANVLTF; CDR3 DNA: TGCAGCGTGGGGCTGACAGGGGTAGGGGCCAACGTCCTGACTTTC
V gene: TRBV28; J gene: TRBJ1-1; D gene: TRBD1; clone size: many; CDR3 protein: CASRLPPGTGVPNTEAFF; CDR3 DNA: TGTGCCAGCAGGCTACCACCCGGGACAGGGGTCCCGAACACTGAAGCTTTCTTT
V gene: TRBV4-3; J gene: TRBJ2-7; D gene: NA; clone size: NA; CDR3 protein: CASSQRAGGAYEQYF; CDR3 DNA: TGCGCCAGCAGCCAACGGGCAGGAGGGGCCTACGAGCAGTACTTC
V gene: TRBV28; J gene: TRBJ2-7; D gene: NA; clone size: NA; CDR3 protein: CASRPGAGAGYEQYF; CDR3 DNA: TGTGCCAGCAGGCCGGGGGCGGGAGCGGGCTACGAGCAGTACTTC